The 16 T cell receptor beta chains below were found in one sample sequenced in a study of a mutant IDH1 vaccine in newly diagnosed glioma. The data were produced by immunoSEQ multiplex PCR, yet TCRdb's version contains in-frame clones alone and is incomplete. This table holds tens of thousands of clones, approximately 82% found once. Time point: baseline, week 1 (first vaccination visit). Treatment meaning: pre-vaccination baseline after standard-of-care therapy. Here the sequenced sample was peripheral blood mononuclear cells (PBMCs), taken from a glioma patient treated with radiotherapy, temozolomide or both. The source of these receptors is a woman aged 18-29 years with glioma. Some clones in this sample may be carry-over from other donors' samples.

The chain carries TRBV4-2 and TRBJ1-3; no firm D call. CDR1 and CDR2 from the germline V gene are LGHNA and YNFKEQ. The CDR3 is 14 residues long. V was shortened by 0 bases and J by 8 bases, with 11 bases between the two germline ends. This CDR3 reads CASSQESERHTIYF. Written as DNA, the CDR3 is TGTGCCAGCAGCCAAGAGAGTGAGAGGCACACCATATATTTT.

This chain's CDR3 is CASSQPLGREGEETQYF. Written as DNA, the CDR3 is TGCGCCAGCAGTCAACCTCTGGGGAGGGAAGGTGAAGAGACCCAGTACTTC. The chain combines TRBV23-1 with TRBJ2-5; 7 positions match TRBD2. TRBV23-1 is classed as an ORF, of uncertain function. The CDR3 consists of 17 residues. V dropped 2 bases and J dropped 3; count of bases not matched to a gene: 12.

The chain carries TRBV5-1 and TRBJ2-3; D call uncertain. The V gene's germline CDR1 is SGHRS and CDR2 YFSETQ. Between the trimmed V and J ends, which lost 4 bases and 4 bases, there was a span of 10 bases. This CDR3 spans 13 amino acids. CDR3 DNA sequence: TGCGCCAGCAGCCCCCGGGTAGCAGATACGCAGTATTTT. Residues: CASSPRVADTQYF.

The CDR3 region is CASSRGANYGYTF. The CDR3 DNA reads as TGCGCCAGCAGCCGAGGGGCGAACTATGGCTACACCTTC. This chain uses TRBV5-1 with TRBJ1-2, with D possibly TRBD1 on 5 matching bases. Germline V CDR1 and CDR2: SGHRS, YFSETQ. The CDR3 extends over 13 amino acids. Trimming stripped 4 bases from V and 2 bases from J, with 9 bases between.

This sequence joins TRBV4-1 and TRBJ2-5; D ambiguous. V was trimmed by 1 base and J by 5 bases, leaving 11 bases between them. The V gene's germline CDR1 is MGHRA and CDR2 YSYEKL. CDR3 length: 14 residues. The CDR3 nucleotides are TGCGCCAGCAGCCAAGCCCCCCATCGGGAGACCCAGTACTTC. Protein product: CASSQAPHRETQYF.

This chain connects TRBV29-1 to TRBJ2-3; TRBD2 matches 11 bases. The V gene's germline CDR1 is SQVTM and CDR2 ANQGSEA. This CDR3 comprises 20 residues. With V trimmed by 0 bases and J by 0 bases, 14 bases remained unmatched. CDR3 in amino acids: CSVEDPRLAGRVLSTDTQYF. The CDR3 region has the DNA TGCAGCGTTGAAGATCCCAGACTAGCGGGGAGGGTTCTTAGCACAGATACGCAGTATTTT.

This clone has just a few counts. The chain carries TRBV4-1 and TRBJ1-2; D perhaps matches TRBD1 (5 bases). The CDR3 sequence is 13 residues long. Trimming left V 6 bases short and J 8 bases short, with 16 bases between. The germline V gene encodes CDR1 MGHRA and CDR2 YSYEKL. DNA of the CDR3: TGCGCCAGCAGGGAACAGGCCACTACCGGCTACACCTTC. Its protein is CASREQATTGYTF.

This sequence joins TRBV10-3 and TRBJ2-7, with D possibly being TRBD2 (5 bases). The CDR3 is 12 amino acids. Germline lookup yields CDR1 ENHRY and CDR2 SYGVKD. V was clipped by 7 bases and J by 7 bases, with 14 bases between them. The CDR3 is CAITQEGSEQYF. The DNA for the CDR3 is TGTGCCATCACCCAAGAGGGTTCGGAGCAGTACTTC.

CDR3 loop: CASSQFLSLAASYEQYF. CDR3 DNA: TGCGCCAGCAGCCAATTTCTATCTCTAGCGGCCTCCTACGAGCAGTACTTC. The chain has TRBV4-1 and TRBJ2-7, with 7 bases identical to TRBD2. CDR3 length equals 17 residues. Per the germline V gene, CDR1 is MGHRA and CDR2 is YSYEKL. The J segment lost 0 bases and the V segment lost 2 bases, leaving 10 bases of the junction unmatched.

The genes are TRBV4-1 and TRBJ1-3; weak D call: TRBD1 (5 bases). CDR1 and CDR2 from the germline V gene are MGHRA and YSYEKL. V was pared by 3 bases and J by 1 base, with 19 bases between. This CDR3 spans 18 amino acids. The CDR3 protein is CASSQGGLGIPSGNTIYF. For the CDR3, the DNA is TGCGCCAGCAGCCAGGGGGGATTGGGAATCCCATCTGGAAACACCATATATTTT.

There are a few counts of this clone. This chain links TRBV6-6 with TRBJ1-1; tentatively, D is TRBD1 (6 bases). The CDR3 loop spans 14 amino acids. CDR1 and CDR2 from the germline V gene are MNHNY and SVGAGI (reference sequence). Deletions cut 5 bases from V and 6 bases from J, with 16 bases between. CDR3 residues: CASSGGGGRAEAFF. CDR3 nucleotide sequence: TGTGCCAGCAGTGGCGGTGGGGGGCGGGCTGAAGCTTTCTTT.

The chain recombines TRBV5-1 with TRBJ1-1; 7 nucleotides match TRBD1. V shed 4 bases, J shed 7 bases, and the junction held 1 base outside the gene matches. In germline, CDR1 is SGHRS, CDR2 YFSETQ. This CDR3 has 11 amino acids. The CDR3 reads CASSRDSEAFF. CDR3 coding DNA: TGCGCCAGCAGCCGGGACAGTGAAGCTTTCTTT.

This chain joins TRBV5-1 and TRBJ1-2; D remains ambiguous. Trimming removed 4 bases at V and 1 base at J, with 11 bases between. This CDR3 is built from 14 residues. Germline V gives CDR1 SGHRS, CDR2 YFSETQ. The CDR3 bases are TGCGCCAGCAGCCTGGGAAGGCTTAACTATGGCTACACCTTC. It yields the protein CASSLGRLNYGYTF.

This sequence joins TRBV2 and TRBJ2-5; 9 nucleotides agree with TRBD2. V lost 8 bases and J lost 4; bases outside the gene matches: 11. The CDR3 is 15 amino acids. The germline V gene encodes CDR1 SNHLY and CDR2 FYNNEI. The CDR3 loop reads CASSFSGGRRETQYF. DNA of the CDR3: TGTGCCAGCTCCTTTAGCGGGGGCCGGCGAGAGACCCAGTACTTC.

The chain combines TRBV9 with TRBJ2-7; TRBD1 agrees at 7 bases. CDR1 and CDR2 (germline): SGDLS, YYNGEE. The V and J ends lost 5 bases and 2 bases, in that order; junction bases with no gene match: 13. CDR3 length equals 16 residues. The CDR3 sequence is CASSGRGGAAPYEQYF. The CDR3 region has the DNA TGTGCCAGCAGTGGAAGAGGGGGCGCAGCCCCCTACGAGCAGTACTTC.

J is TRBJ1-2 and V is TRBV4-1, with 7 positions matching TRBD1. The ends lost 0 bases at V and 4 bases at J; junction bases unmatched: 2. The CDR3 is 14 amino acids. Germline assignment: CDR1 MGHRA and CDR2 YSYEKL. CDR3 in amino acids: CASSQEGTAYGYTF. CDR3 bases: TGCGCCAGCAGCCAAGAAGGGACAGCCTATGGCTACACCTTC.